A selection of T cell receptor beta chains follows, all from one sample in a study of identical twins. MiXCR was run by TCRdb on the 5' RACE reads, yielding one entry per CDR3 protein. Of approximately 230,000 distinct CDR3 sequences listed, 6.5% to 8% are singletons. This sample was shared with a second study, whose subject was T cells expressing NK-cell markers.

The sample comprised CD8+ T cells sorted from blood. These receptors all stem from a woman under 30 in good health. CDR3s include the opening cysteine and the closing phenylalanine or tryptophan. The D gene is left open where the match is weak.

j_call,v_call,d_call,cdr3_aa
TRBJ1-2,TRBV7-2,.,CASSLPGFTANYGYTF
TRBJ2-2,TRBV15,TRBD2,CATSDSSGGSPGELFF
TRBJ2-3,TRBV7-2,TRBD2,CASSLVSSGITDTQYF
TRBJ2-5,TRBV30,.,CASIGENQETQYF
TRBJ2-2,TRBV20-1,.,CSARAVTTGELFF
TRBJ2-5,TRBV7-9,TRBD2,CASSPPGLAQETQYF
TRBJ1-5,TRBV11-2,.,CASSLGVPNQPQHF
TRBJ2-5,TRBV6-2/TRBV6-3,TRBD1,CASSYLGTGRETQYF
TRBJ2-7,TRBV7-6,.,CASSLVAGAGEQYF
TRBJ2-2,TRBV18,.,CASSPPNRALNTGELFF
TRBJ1-1,TRBV3-1,.,CASSPDGFGAFF
TRBJ2-1,TRBV15,TRBD2,CTTSAVAGEQFF
TRBJ2-5,TRBV5-1,TRBD2,CASEPGTGGQETQYF
TRBJ1-1,TRBV12-3/TRBV12-4,.,CASSFGAGFTEAFF
TRBJ1-1,TRBV6-5,TRBD1,CASSYTGQVNTEAFF
TRBJ1-2,TRBV7-8,TRBD1,CASSQGQPYGYTF
TRBJ2-1,TRBV6-1,TRBD1,CASSMTGSSYNEQFF
TRBJ2-7,TRBV3-1,TRBD2,CASSQAGLVDEQYF
TRBJ1-1,TRBV5-6,.,CASSFGEVVTEAFF
TRBJ2-1,TRBV7-9,.,CASTTLINEQFF
TRBJ1-5,TRBV12-3/TRBV12-4,.,CASSLTAYSNQPQHF
TRBJ1-2,TRBV7-9,.,CASSLGMGYLFYGYTF